Below are 25 T cell receptor beta chains sequenced from a single sample in a study of low-dose radiotherapy and immunotherapy resistance in tumors. Specified time point: after trial treatment. Treatment noted: LDRT plus nivolumab, ipilimumab, low-dose cyclophosphamide and aspirin (RACIN trial). cDNA synthesis used a TRAV/TRBV-specific primer set for both chains. TCR amplification involved 15 to 20 PCR cycles with a constant-region primer and V-primer adapter. TCRdb fed the reads into MiXCR, producing one record per CDR3 protein. The sample lists 65,000 to 95,000 distinct CDR3 sequences; about 17% were seen once. Sample: PBMCs, taken after low-dose radiotherapy plus immunotherapy. The receptors shown here come from a male donor with prostate cancer.

In this sample, this clonotype turned up many times. The chain couples TRBV28 to TRBJ2-3; TRBD2 matches at 8 bases. Germline CDR1 and CDR2: MDHEN and SYDVKM. The trim removed 4 bases at V and 1 base at J, leaving 4 bases unmatched. The CDR3 has 15 residues. CDR3 sequence: CASSSGGRGTDTQYF. The CDR3 region has the DNA TGTGCCAGCAGTTCGGGAGGGCGAGGCACAGATACGCAGTATTTT.

This clonotype came up many times. The chain links TRBV11-3 to TRBJ2-3; D remains ambiguous. V was clipped by 3 bases and J by 0 bases, with 10 bases between them. Germline lookup yields CDR1 SGHNT and CDR2 YENEEA. This CDR3 comprises 15 residues. CDR3 residues: CASSLGGISTDTQYF. Here the CDR3 DNA reads TGTGCCAGCAGCTTGGGCGGAATTAGCACAGATACGCAGTATTTT.

This clonotype has a count of ten or more. V usage is TRBV3-1 and J usage is TRBJ1-1, with TRBD1 matching over 7 bases. The CDR3 is 17 residues long. With V trimmed by 1 base and J by 0 bases, 8 bases remained unmatched. From germline, CDR1 is LGHDT and CDR2 YNNKEL (reference sequence). The CDR3 region has the DNA TGTGCCAGCAGCCAAGCAAAACTGACAGGGATGAACACTGAAGCTTTCTTT. Its translation is CASSQAKLTGMNTEAFF.

This clonotype showed up many times. One end of the junction varies from germline; a read error may be responsible. V is TRBV10-1 and J is TRBJ2-7; possibly TRBD1 for D (6 bases). CDR1 is WNHNN, CDR2 SYGVQD, per germline (reference sequence). CDR3 length: 13 amino acids. The DNA for the CDR3 is TGTGCCGTCGGCCGGGCAGGGGTTGACGAGCAGTACTTC. Translating it yields CAVGRAGVDEQYF.

The chain carries TRBV4-1 and TRBJ2-1; 7 bases align to TRBD2. The germline V gene encodes CDR1 MGHRA and CDR2 YSYEKL. The CDR3 has 14 residues. V lost 1 base, J lost 9 bases, and 6 bases stayed unmatched. The CDR3 coding sequence is TGCGCCAGCAGCCAAGGGGGGGGTTCCGGTGAGCAGTTCTTC. It encodes CASSQGGGSGEQFF.

This clonotype turned up a few times. The DNA is left out, because the CDR3 cannot be placed on it with certainty; the CDR3 is given as TCRdb lists it. This chain links TRBV5-1 with TRBJ2-2; the table's TRBD2 call for D was not verified on the DNA. The CDR3 is 15 residues long, ends included. Germline V gives CDR1 SGHRS, CDR2 YFSETQ. The CDR3 spells CASGLAGESGELFFF.

In this sample, this clonotype turned up many times. The V gene is TRBV18, the J gene TRBJ2-1, with 7 bases matching TRBD2. CDR1 is KGHSH, CDR2 LQKENI, per germline. With 2 bases clipped from V and 5 bases from J, the junction kept 12 bases outside the gene matches. The CDR3 has 17 residues. The CDR3 nucleotides are TGTGCCAGCTCACCATGGCGGTCTGGCGGGAGCGACAATGAGCAGTTCTTC. This codes for CASSPWRSGGSDNEQFF.

This clonotype was recorded many times. The rearrangement links TRBV9 to TRBJ1-2, with 12 positions matching TRBD1. The germline V gene encodes CDR1 SGDLS and CDR2 YYNGEE. The CDR3 length is 13 residues. The trim removed 3 bases at V and 8 bases at J, leaving 2 bases unmatched. CDR3 nucleotides: TGTGCCAGCAGCGCAGGGACAGGGGGCGGCTACACCTTC. The encoded protein is CASSAGTGGGYTF.

This clonotype was counted many times. This chain links TRBV5-4 with TRBJ2-7; D is perhaps TRBD2 (5 bases). The CDR3 totals 14 residues. Germline CDR1 SGHNT, CDR2 YYREEE (reference sequence). V lost 4 bases and J 7 bases, leaving 18 bases between the germline ends. As DNA, the CDR3 is TGTGCCAGCAGCCTTATGGGAGTGGCTTTGGAGCAGTACTTC. Translating it yields CASSLMGVALEQYF.

In this sample, this clonotype turned up many times. V is TRBV6-6 and J is TRBJ2-1; 10 bases are shared with TRBD2. Germline CDR1 reads MNHNY; CDR2 reads SVGAGI (reference sequence). With V trimmed by 2 bases and J by 0 bases, 10 bases remained unmatched. The CDR3 length is 19 residues. CDR3 DNA: TGTGCCAGCAGTTACGCACTAGCGGGGAATCCAAGCTCCTACAATGAGCAGTTCTTC. Its protein product is CASSYALAGNPSSYNEQFF.

This clonotype was observed at least ten times. The chain couples TRBV29-1 to TRBJ1-5; 9 bases map to TRBD1. The V gene end was trimmed by 5 bases and the J gene end by 2 bases; junction bases not matched to a gene: 4. The CDR3 is 14 residues long. The germline CDR1 and CDR2 sequences are SQVTM and ANQGSEA. CDR3 residues: CSVSQGAGNQPQHF. CDR3 in DNA: TGCAGCGTTTCACAGGGGGCAGGCAATCAGCCCCAGCATTTT.

This clonotype was observed at least ten times. The gene calls are TRBV5-1 and TRBJ2-7; TRBD2 matches 10 bases. CDR1 is SGHRS and CDR2 is YFSETQ in the germline V gene. The CDR3 has 15 amino acids. V shed 3 bases and J 2 bases; nucleotides not matched to a gene: 5. DNA for the CDR3: TGCGCCAGCAGCTCCACTAGCGGGATGACCTACGAGCAGTACTTC. The encoded protein is CASSSTSGMTYEQYF. The whole variable domain, filled in from reference TRBV5-1 and TRBJ2-7, reads KAGVTQTPRYLIKTRGQQVTLSCSPISGHRSVSWYQQTPGQGLQFLFEYFSETQRNKGNFPGRFSGRQFSNSRSEMNVSTLELGDSALYLCASSSTSGMTYEQYFGPGTRLTVT.

This clonotype showed up just a few times. This sequence joins TRBV7-6 and TRBJ2-3; D call uncertain. The CDR3 extends over 16 amino acids. Germline assignment: CDR1 SGHVS and CDR2 FNYEAQ. Trimming pared 1 base from V and 2 bases from J, leaving 13 bases between. In nucleotides, the CDR3 is TGTGCCAGCAGCTTAGTTGACCTAAGGGACACAGATACGCAGTATTTT. It translates to CASSLVDLRDTDTQYF.

In its sample, this clonotype was seen many times. This chain connects TRBV27 to TRBJ2-2, with D tentatively TRBD1 (5 bases). Germline V CDR1 and CDR2: MNHEY, SMNVEV (reference sequence). The length of the CDR3 is 15 residues. Trimming removed 5 bases from V and 4 bases from J, with 14 bases in between. In DNA form, the CDR3 reads TGTGCCAGCAGTCCCCTACAGGAGTTCACCGGGGAGCTGTTTTTT. Its translation is CASSPLQEFTGELFF.

This clonotype was counted ten times or more. The germline gene is not matched at one end of the junction; a read error may be the cause. V gene TRBV5-3 combines with J gene TRBJ2-1; TRBD2 aligns across 14 bases. TRBV5-3 is designated an ORF whose function remains uncertain. This CDR3 is built from 16 residues. Here the CDR3 reads CASSFTGTSGRGEQFF. The CDR3 nucleotides are TGTGCCAGCAGCTTTACCGGGACTAGCGGGAGAGGGGAGCAGTTCTTC.

This clonotype was observed at least ten times. This chain joins TRBV20-1 and TRBJ1-6, with TRBD1 as a possible D gene (6 bases). The germline gives CDR1 DFQATT, CDR2 SNEGSKA (reference sequence). Trimming left V 0 bases short and J 7 bases short, with 10 bases between. CDR3 size: 14 residues. The CDR3 region is CSARESGANSPLHF. For the CDR3, the DNA is TGCAGTGCTAGAGAGTCAGGGGCGAATTCACCCCTCCACTTT.

This clonotype was observed once. The chain combines TRBV28 with TRBJ2-1; a possible D gene is TRBD2 (5 bases). This CDR3 comprises 14 residues. Between the trimmed V and J ends, which lost 6 bases and 5 bases, there was a span of 14 bases. CDR1 is MDHEN, CDR2 SYDVKM, per germline. The CDR3 nucleotides read TGTGCCAGCAGACTCCCGGGATACAACAATGAGCAGTTCTTC. The encoded protein is CASRLPGYNNEQFF.

This clonotype was detected ten times or more. J is TRBJ2-2 and V is TRBV28; D possibly corresponds to TRBD1 (5 bases). Trimming left V 7 bases short and J 0 bases short, with 15 bases between. This CDR3 comprises 16 residues. Germline lookup yields CDR1 MDHEN and CDR2 SYDVKM. CDR3 bases: TGTGCCAGCAATGATTTGACAGACGCGAACACCGGGGAGCTGTTTTTT. This codes for CASNDLTDANTGELFF.

This clonotype was seen at least ten times. The chain uses TRBV28 and TRBJ2-1, with D uncertain. V was cut by 3 bases and J by 5 bases, with 14 bases left in between. Germline values: CDR1 MDHEN, CDR2 SYDVKM. This CDR3 region has 15 residues. In DNA, the CDR3 is TGTGCCAGCAGTTTCCTTAAGGGCCCTAACAATGAGCAGTTCTTC. This translates into CASSFLKGPNNEQFF.

With regard to this clonotype: This likely traces to a read error, being one base from a far larger clone. This sequence joins TRBV13 and TRBJ2-1; 12 nucleotides match TRBD1. The V gene's germline CDR1 is PRHDT and CDR2 FYEKMQ (reference sequence). This CDR3 spans 15 amino acids. CDR3 sequence reads: CASSTGQGAYNEQLF. The CDR3 region has the DNA TGTGCCAGCAGCACGGGACAGGGGGCTTACAATGAGCAGCTCTTC.

This clonotype has a count of ten or more. The V gene is TRBV2, the J gene TRBJ2-1; no definite D call. Trimming removed 3 bases at V and 10 bases at J, with 13 bases between. The CDR3 loop spans 13 amino acids. Germline values: CDR1 SNHLY, CDR2 FYNNEI. The DNA of the CDR3 is TGTGCCAGCAGTGATAAGGGCAGAGAAGAGCAGTTCTTC. Protein product: CASSDKGREEQFF.

This clonotype appeared many times. The chain couples TRBV7-2 to TRBJ2-4, with TRBD1 as a possible D gene (5 bases). CDR1 and CDR2 (germline): SGHTA, FQGNSA. Between the trimmed V and J ends, which lost 5 bases and 3 bases, there was a span of 14 bases. CDR3 length equals 15 residues. The CDR3 sequence: CASSPTPRGKNIQYF. The CDR3 region has the DNA TGTGCCAGCAGCCCAACACCTAGGGGCAAAAACATTCAGTACTTC.

The chain combines TRBV27 with TRBJ1-2; 7 positions agree with TRBD1. CDR1 MNHEY and CDR2 SMNVEV come from the germline V gene (reference sequence). The CDR3 totals 16 residues. Trimming at V came to 6 bases and at J to 2 bases, leaving 12 bases not matched to a gene. CDR3 coding DNA: TGTGCCAGCAGGACGGACAGGTTGACCCACAACTATGGCTACACCTTC. It encodes CASRTDRLTHNYGYTF.

In this sample, this clonotype turned up many times. V is TRBV25-1 and J is TRBJ2-3; 8 nucleotides align to TRBD1. The V gene's germline CDR1 is MGHDK and CDR2 SYGVNS. CDR3 size: 15 residues. V lost 6 bases and J lost 3; bases outside the gene matches: 8. CDR3 residues: CASSTRQGRTDTQYF. DNA for the CDR3: TGTGCCAGCAGCACCAGACAGGGGAGGACAGATACGCAGTATTTT.

This clonotype has a count of ten or more. The chain has TRBV12-3 or TRBV12-4 and TRBJ2-3, with TRBD2 matching 11 bases. J was trimmed by 3 bases and V by 6 bases; bases with no gene match: 5. This CDR3 spans 15 amino acids. The CDR3 DNA reads TGTGCCAGCAGCCAAGGGACTAGCGGAACAGATACGCAGTATTTT. It specifies CASSQGTSGTDTQYF.